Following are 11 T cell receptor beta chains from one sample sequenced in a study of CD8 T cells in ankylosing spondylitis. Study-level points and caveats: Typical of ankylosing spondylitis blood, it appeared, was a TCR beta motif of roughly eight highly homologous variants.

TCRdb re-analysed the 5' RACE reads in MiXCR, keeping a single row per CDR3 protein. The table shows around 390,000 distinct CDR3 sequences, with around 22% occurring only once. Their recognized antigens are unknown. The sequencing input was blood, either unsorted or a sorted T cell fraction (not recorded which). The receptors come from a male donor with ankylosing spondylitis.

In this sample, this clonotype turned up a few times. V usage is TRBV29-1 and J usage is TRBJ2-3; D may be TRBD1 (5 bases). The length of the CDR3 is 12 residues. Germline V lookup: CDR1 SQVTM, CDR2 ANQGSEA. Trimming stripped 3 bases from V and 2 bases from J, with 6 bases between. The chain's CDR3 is CSVETDTDTQYF. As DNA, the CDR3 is TGCAGCGTTGAGACAGACACAGATACGCAGTATTTT.

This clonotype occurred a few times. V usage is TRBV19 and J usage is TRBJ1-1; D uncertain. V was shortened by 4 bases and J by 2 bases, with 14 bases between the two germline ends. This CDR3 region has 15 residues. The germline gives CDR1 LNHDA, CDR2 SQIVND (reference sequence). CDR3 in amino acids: CASSKNLNGNTEAFF. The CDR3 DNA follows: TGTGCCAGTAGTAAAAACCTAAACGGAAACACTGAAGCTTTCTTT.

The CDR3 region is CASRSQGSGANVLTF. The CDR3 DNA is TGCGCCAGCAGGTCACAGGGCTCCGGGGCCAACGTCCTGACTTTC. This rearrangement joins TRBV5-1 to TRBJ2-6; D is possibly TRBD1 (6 bases). CDR1 SGHRS and CDR2 YFSETQ come from the germline V gene. V gave up 5 bases and J gave up 4 bases, with 13 bases separating them. The CDR3 runs 15 residues. The full variable domain, its missing parts supplied by reference TRBV5-1 and TRBJ2-6, is KAGVTQTPRYLIKTRGQQVTLSCSPISGHRSVSWYQQTPGQGLQFLFEYFSETQRNKGNFPGRFSGRQFSNSRSEMNVSTLELGDSALYLCASRSQGSGANVLTFGAGSRLTVL.

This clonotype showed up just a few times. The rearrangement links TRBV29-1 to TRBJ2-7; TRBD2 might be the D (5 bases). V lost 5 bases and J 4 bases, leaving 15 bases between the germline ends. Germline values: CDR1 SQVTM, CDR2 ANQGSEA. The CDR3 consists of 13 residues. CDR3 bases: TGCAGCGTTTCATACGGTTGGGAGTACGAGCAGTACTTC. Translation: CSVSYGWEYEQYF.

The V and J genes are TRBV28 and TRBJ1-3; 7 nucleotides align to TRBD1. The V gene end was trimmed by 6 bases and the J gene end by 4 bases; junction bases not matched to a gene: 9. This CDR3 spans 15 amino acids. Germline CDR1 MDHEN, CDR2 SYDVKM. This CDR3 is CASSSRQGGGNTIYF. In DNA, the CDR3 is TGTGCCAGCAGCTCTCGACAGGGCGGAGGAAACACCATATATTTT.

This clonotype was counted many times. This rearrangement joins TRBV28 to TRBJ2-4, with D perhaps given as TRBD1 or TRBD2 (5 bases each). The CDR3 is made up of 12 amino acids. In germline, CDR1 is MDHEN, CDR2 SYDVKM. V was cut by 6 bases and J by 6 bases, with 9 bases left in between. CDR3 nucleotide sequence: TGTGCCAGCAGCACGGGGCGAAACATTCAGTACTTC. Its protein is CASSTGRNIQYF.

CDR3 amino acids: CASSPWDRASGYTF. For the CDR3, the DNA is TGTGCCAGCAGCCCCTGGGACAGGGCATCTGGCTACACCTTC. The chain has TRBV4-2 and TRBJ1-2, with 9 bases fitting TRBD1. CDR1 is LGHNA and CDR2 is YNFKEQ in the germline V gene. The CDR3 is 14 amino acids. V gave up 4 bases and J gave up 7 bases; unmatched junction bases: 7.

CDR3 coding DNA: TGTGCCAGCTTCAGCAGGCAGGGATCCTCCTACAATGAGCAGTTCTTC. As protein: CASFSRQGSSYNEQFF. This chain links TRBV18 with TRBJ2-1; tentative D call: TRBD1 (5 bases). This CDR3 spans 16 amino acids. The germline V gene has CDR1 KGHSH and CDR2 LQKENI. Trimming removed 7 bases from V and 0 bases from J, with 16 bases in between.

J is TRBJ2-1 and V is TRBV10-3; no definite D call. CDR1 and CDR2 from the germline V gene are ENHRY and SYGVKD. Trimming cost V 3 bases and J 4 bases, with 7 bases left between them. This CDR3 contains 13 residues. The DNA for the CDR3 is TGTGCCATCAGTGATCAGGAGTACAATGAGCAGTTCTTC. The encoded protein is CAISDQEYNEQFF.

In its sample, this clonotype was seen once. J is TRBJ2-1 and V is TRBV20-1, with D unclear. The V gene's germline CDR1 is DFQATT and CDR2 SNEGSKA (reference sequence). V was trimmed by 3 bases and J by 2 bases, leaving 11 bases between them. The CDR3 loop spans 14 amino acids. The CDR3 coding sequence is TGCAGTGCTAGGACGCCCGCCCCCTACAATGAGCAGTTCTTC. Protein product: CSARTPAPYNEQFF.

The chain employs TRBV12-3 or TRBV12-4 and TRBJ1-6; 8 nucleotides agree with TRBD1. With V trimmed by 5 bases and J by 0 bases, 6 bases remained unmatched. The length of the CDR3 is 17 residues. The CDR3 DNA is TGTGCCAGCAGTAGACAGGGGCGGAGCTCCTATAATTCACCCCTCCACTTT. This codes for CASSRQGRSSYNSPLHF.